This T cell receptor (beta chain) emerged from a study of blood T cell repertoires in COVID-19. Overall study: Samples of COVID-19 (acute and convalescent) were obtained from the United States, Italy and Spain. T cells, B-cell-depleted T cells, or PBMCs provided the cDNA or gDNA that served as material.

Per the authors' pipeline: The authors estimated nucleated cell counts from reference gene primer amplification. Profiled with immunoSEQ multiplex PCR; TCRdb holds only in-frame clones, not every one. The V and J calls and the clone size are those of that table, but D and trimming were determined from the DNA. The table has 200,000 to 300,000 clones, 80% to 90% seen once. CDR3 length: 14 amino acids. Trimming pared 4 bases from V and 2 bases from J, leaving 12 bases between. Germline V gene lookup returns CDR1 MNHEY and CDR2 SVGEGT. Sequenced input: peripheral blood. The sequence was obtained from a man aged 55-75 years with acute or convalescent COVID-19. The V and J genes are TRBV6-2 or TRBV6-3 and TRBJ2-7, with D uncertain. The CDR3 sequence is CASSSKRHPYEQYF. CDR3 in DNA: TGTGCCAGCAGTTCTAAAAGACACCCCTACGAGCAGTACTTC.